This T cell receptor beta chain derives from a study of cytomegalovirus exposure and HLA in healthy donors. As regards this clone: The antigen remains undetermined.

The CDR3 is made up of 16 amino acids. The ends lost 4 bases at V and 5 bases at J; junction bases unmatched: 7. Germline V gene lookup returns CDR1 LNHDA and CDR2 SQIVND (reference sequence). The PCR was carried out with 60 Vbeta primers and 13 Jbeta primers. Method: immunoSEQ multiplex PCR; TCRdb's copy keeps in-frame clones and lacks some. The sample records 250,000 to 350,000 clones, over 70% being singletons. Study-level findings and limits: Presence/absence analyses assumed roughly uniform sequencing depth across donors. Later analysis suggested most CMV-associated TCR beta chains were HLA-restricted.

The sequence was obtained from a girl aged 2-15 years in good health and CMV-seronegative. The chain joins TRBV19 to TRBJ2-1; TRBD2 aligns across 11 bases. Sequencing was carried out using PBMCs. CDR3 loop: CASSTLTSGSDNEQFF. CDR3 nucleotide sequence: TGTGCCAGTAGTACCCTAACTAGCGGGAGCGACAATGAGCAGTTCTTC.